The subject of this entry is one T cell receptor (beta chain). Time point given: pre-sensitization, week 0. Sample treatment: therapeutic diphenylcyclopropenone sensitization with weekly scalp DPC. TCRdb recomputed calls from the RACE reads with MiXCR, one row per CDR3 protein. The sample has roughly 100,000 distinct CDR3 sequences, around 12% seen once. The length of the CDR3 is 15 residues. CDR1 SEHNR and CDR2 FQNEAQ come from the germline V gene (reference sequence). Trimming pared 0 bases from V and 8 bases from J, leaving 13 bases between. The data stem from a study of human T cells and chemical hapten exposure.

The specimen comprised whole blood, sampled in connection with sensitization to the hapten diphenylcyclopropenone (DPC). This clonotype originated in a woman in her forties or fifties with alopecia areata. Some clones in this sample may be carry-over from other donors' samples. The chain joins TRBV7-9 to TRBJ1-4, with no clear D. The CDR3 DNA reads TGTGCCAGCAGCTTAGCCACCAGCCGCGCCGAAAAACTGTTTTTT. Encoded protein: CASSLATSRAEKLFF.